The next 3 T cell receptor beta chains were all read from a single sample in a study of CD8 T cells in Susac syndrome (dated by TCRdb to about 2019). The library was produced with the immunoSEQ multiplex PCR assay. RNA was extracted with the RNeasy kit and 0.5 to 1 ug was reverse transcribed using random hexamers. In TCRdb, the public reads were trimmed at Q25 with fastp and aligned with MiXCR, with productive beta chains retained. Each CDR3 protein gets just one entry, which takes the most common genes and DNA from the rows behind it. The sample yields some 220,000 distinct CDR3 sequences; 95% were counted once. The top ten hold roughly 0.09% of the sample. The sample comprised CD4+ T cells from PBMCs. These receptors were taken from a human donor with multiple sclerosis.

This clonotype was observed a single time. The CDR3, as DNA: TGTGCCAGCAGCCAAGAACTAGCGGGGGGCTACAATGAGCAGTTCTTC. Its protein is CASSQELAGGYNEQFF. This chain links TRBV3-1 with TRBJ2-1, with 12 nucleotides matching TRBD2. This CDR3 has 16 amino acids. V trimming: 0 bases; J trimming: 3 bases; junction bases outside the gene matches: 0. Germline CDR1 is LGHDT and CDR2 is YNNKEL (reference sequence).

V and J are TRBV30 and TRBJ1-2, with 8 bases matching TRBD1. The CDR3 is made up of 13 amino acids. Germline V gives CDR1 GTSNPN, CDR2 SVGIG (reference sequence). J lost 8 bases, V lost 3 bases, and 8 bases had no gene match. The CDR3 here is CAWSQGASEGYTF. For the CDR3, the DNA is TGTGCCTGGAGCCAGGGGGCTTCTGAAGGCTACACCTTC.

This rearrangement joins TRBV11-3 to TRBJ1-2; no firm D call. The V gene's germline CDR1 is SGHNT and CDR2 YENEEA. Trimming cost V 5 bases and J 5 bases, with 9 bases left between them. This CDR3 contains 12 residues. The CDR3 nucleotides are TGTGCCAGCAGCCAAGGCACTTATGGCTACACCTTC. Protein product: CASSQGTYGYTF. Looking up the rest from reference TRBV11-3 and TRBJ1-2 gives the full variable domain: EAGVVQSPRYKIIEKKQPVAFWCNPISGHNTLYWYLQNLGQGPELLIRYENEEAVDDSQLPKDRFSAERLKGVDSTLKIQPAELGDSAVYLCASSQGTYGYTFGSGTRLTVV.